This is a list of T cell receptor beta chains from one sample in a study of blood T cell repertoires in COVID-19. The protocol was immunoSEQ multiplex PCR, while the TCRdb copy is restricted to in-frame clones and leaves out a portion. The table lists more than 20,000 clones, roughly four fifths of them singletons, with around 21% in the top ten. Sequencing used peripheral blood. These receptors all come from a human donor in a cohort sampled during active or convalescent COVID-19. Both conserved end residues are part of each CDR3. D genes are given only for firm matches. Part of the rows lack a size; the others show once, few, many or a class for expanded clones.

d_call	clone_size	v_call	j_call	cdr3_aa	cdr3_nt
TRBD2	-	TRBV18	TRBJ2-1	CASSLLAGDYNEQFF	TGTGCCAGCTCACTACTAGCGGGGGACTACAATGAGCAGTTCTTC
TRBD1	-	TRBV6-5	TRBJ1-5	CASNPTGFNQPQHF	TGTGCCAGCAACCCGACAGGGTTCAATCAGCCCCAGCATTTT
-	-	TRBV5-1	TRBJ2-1	CASSLAVSEQFF	TGCGCCAGCAGCTTGGCCGTCAGTGAGCAGTTCTTC
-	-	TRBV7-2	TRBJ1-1	CASSSTPGERTEAFF	TGTGCCAGCAGCTCAACCCCAGGGGAAAGGACTGAAGCTTTCTTT
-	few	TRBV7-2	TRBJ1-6	CASSISTGTNSPLHF	TGTGCCAGCAGCATTTCAACAGGCACTAATTCACCCCTCCACTTT
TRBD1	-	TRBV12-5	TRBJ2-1	CARFLRGPEACSYNEQFF	TGTGCTCGATTTCTCAGGGGGCCTGAGGCGTGCTCCTACAATGAGCAGTTCTTC
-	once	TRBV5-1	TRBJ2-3	CASSRRSTDTQYF	TGCGCCAGCAGCCGGCGGAGCACAGATACGCAGTATTTT
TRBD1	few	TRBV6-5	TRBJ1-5	CASRTRGTGNQPQHF	TGTGCCAGCAGGACGCGGGGGACAGGGAATCAGCCCCAGCATTTT
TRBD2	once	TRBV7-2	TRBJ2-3	CASSHRRGGWADTQYF	TGTGCCAGCAGCCATCGGCGGGGGGGCTGGGCAGATACGCAGTATTTT
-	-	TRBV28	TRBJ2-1	CASSFGGHNEQFF	TGTGCCAGCAGTTTCGGAGGCCACAATGAGCAGTTCTTC
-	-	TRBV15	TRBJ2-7	CATSLRRGLGYYEQYF	TGTGCCACCAGCTTGAGGAGAGGGCTAGGGTACTACGAGCAGTACTTC